This entry lists 21 T cell receptor beta chains sequenced from one sample in a study of T-cell memory formation after mild COVID-19. TCRdb reanalysed the 5' RACE reads using MiXCR and keeps one entry per CDR3 protein. In the table there are under 650,000 distinct CDR3 sequences, approximately 19% of which are singletons. Material for sequencing was PBMCs or a T cell subset sorted from them (not recorded which). The source is an adult woman who had mild COVID-19 (a few samples of this study predate the infection). Cell type and time point are not known.

CDR3 coding DNA: TGTGCCAGCTCACCACTTGCTAGCGGGAGCGCAGATACGCAGTATTTT. It encodes CASSPLASGSADTQYF. The V call is TRBV18, the J call TRBJ2-3; 10 nucleotides align to TRBD2. CDR1 is KGHSH, CDR2 LQKENI, per germline. V dropped 1 base and J dropped 4; count of bases not matched to a gene: 5. CDR3 size: 16 residues.

This clonotype was counted between two and nine times. This chain uses TRBV20-1 with TRBJ1-3; D remains unclear. CDR3 size: 15 residues. Trimming took 0 bases from V and 0 from J, leaving 9 bases between them. Germline lookup yields CDR1 DFQATT and CDR2 SNEGSKA (reference sequence). The CDR3 is CSARDLAASGNTIYF. As DNA, the CDR3 is TGCAGTGCTAGAGATTTGGCGGCCTCTGGAAACACCATATATTTT.

Only a few counts were recorded for this clonotype. This rearrangement joins TRBV21-1 to TRBJ1-5. TRBV21-1 is a pseudogene segment. This CDR3 comprises 10 residues. DNA for the CDR3: TGTGCCCCCCTCGGGGCCCTCCAGCATTTT. This encodes CAPLGALQHF.

This chain uses TRBV11-2 with TRBJ2-1, with 7 bases aligning to TRBD1. Germline CDR1 and CDR2: SGHAT and FQNNGV. The length of the CDR3 is 12 residues. The J segment lost 12 bases and the V segment lost 5 bases, leaving 7 bases of the junction unmatched. In DNA, the CDR3 is TGTGCCAGCAGCCCCCACAGGGGAGTGCAGTTCTTC. Residues: CASSPHRGVQFF.

The chain recombines TRBV4-2 with TRBJ2-1, with a possible D match to TRBD2 (5 bases). Germline lookup yields CDR1 LGHNA and CDR2 YNFKEQ. Deletions cut 1 base from V and 12 bases from J, with 13 bases between. This CDR3 region has 13 residues. CDR3 sequence: CASSQGARAMQFF. CDR3 bases: TGTGCCAGCAGCCAAGGTGCGCGGGCGATGCAGTTCTTC.

This clonotype was seen only a few times. The rearrangement joins TRBV4-3 to TRBJ2-5; D may be TRBD1 (5 bases). This CDR3 contains 16 residues. From germline, CDR1 is LGHNA and CDR2 YSLEER. V lost 0 bases and J 5 bases, leaving 16 bases between the germline ends. The CDR3 is CASSQERSRVWETQYF. The CDR3 DNA follows: TGCGCCAGCAGCCAAGAGCGCAGCAGGGTATGGGAGACCCAGTACTTC.

The sample holds a few counts of this clonotype. The chain combines TRBV7-2 with TRBJ2-7; TRBD2 is a possible D gene (6 bases). The CDR3 covers 15 residues. Trimming cost V 4 bases and J 5 bases, with 18 bases left between them. Per germline, CDR1 SGHTA and CDR2 FQGNSA. The CDR3 reads CASSSLRDSDHEQYF. The DNA for the CDR3 is TGTGCCAGCAGCTCACTTAGGGACTCGGACCACGAGCAGTACTTC.

This clonotype was observed a handful of times. The chain carries TRBV10-3 and TRBJ2-7; maybe TRBD2 (6 bases). The CDR3 length is 10 residues. Germline CDR1 and CDR2: ENHRY and SYGVKD. V was trimmed by 8 bases and J by 6 bases, leaving 8 bases between them. CDR3 protein: CAIGEAEQYF. The CDR3 DNA is TGTGCCATCGGGGAGGCCGAGCAGTACTTC.

In the case of this clonotype: A much larger clone sits a single nucleotide away, making a read error possible. The V and J genes are TRBV7-3 and TRBJ2-7, with D perhaps TRBD1 (6 bases). The CDR3 is made up of 13 amino acids. Germline CDR1 reads SGHTA; CDR2 reads FQGTGA. V lost 5 bases to trimming and J lost 0 bases, with 8 bases between them. The CDR3 loop is CASSADSSYEQYF. CDR3 DNA sequence: TGTGCCAGCAGCGCGGACAGCTCCTACGAGCAGTACTTC.

The V call is TRBV12-3 or TRBV12-4, the J call TRBJ2-3; 9 bases are a match to TRBD2. With V trimmed by 1 base and J by 7 bases, 6 bases remained unmatched. This CDR3 contains 15 residues. The CDR3 nucleotides read TGTGCCAGCAGTTTAGAGTCCCTAGCGGGGTATACGCAGTATTTT. It yields the protein CASSLESLAGYTQYF.

V gene TRBV25-1 combines with J gene TRBJ1-4; 8 bases map to TRBD1. This CDR3 is 15 amino acids long. Unmatched junction bases numbered 10, after V lost 5 bases and J lost 8 bases. The germline gives CDR1 MGHDK, CDR2 SYGVNS. CDR3 in amino acids: CASSRPGTGQEKLFF. The DNA of the CDR3 is TGTGCCAGCAGTCGCCCCGGGACAGGACAGGAAAAACTGTTTTTT.

This clonotype was found a few times. The V gene is TRBV3-1, the J gene TRBJ1-3; D perhaps matches TRBD1 (6 bases). Germline loops: CDR1 LGHDT, CDR2 YNNKEL (reference sequence). The germline V and J ends were trimmed by 0 bases and 0 bases, with 21 bases remaining between them. CDR3 length: 20 amino acids. The CDR3: CASSQDISRLYRVSGNTIYF. The CDR3 coding sequence is TGTGCCAGCAGCCAAGATATCTCTCGGCTCTACAGGGTCTCTGGAAACACCATATATTTT.

This chain links TRBV6-5 with TRBJ2-7; tentatively, D is TRBD1 (6 bases). Germline assignment: CDR1 MNHEY and CDR2 SVGAGI. The CDR3 covers 14 residues. V lost 5 bases and J 4 bases, leaving 15 bases between the germline ends. DNA of the CDR3: TGTGCCAGCAGTCCGGCAGGGGCTCTTTACGAGCAGTACTTC. Its protein product is CASSPAGALYEQYF.

The CDR3 reads CASRGTSGAASGANVLTF. The CDR3 coding sequence is TGTGCCAGCAGAGGGACTAGCGGGGCGGCCTCTGGGGCCAACGTCCTGACTTTC. This sequence joins TRBV2 and TRBJ2-6; 13 bases are shared with TRBD2. The CDR3 spans 18 residues. Germline-derived CDR1 and CDR2 are SNHLY and FYNNEI. V shed 6 bases, J shed 0 bases, and the junction held 5 bases outside the gene matches.

V and J are TRBV11-2 and TRBJ1-6, with D possibly TRBD1 on 5 matching bases. Germline V CDR1 and CDR2: SGHAT, FQNNGV. Trimming pared 5 bases from V and 10 bases from J, leaving 12 bases between. The CDR3 is made up of 13 amino acids. CDR3 coding DNA: TGTGCCAGCAGCCTAGGCAGGGTCTCACCCCTCCACTTT. Protein sequence: CASSLGRVSPLHF. The full variable domain, in which reference TRBV11-2 and TRBJ1-6 provide the parts outside the CDR3, is EAGVAQSPRYKIIEKRQSVAFWCNPISGHATLYWYQQILGQGPKLLIQFQNNGVVDDSQLPKDRFSAERLKGVDSTLKIQPAKLEDSAVYLCASSLGRVSPLHFGNGTRLTVT.

This clonotype occurred many times. The CDR3 DNA reads as TGTGCCAGCAGTCCCAAGCCCCCCAGAGAGCAGTTCTTC. This codes for CASSPKPPREQFF. The rearrangement uses TRBV12-3 or TRBV12-4 and TRBJ2-1; D gene ambiguous. V lost 5 bases and J lost 10, with 15 bases in between. The CDR3 is 13 amino acids.

The rearrangement joins TRBV13 to TRBJ1-1; 9 bases align to TRBD1. J gave up 3 bases and V 5 bases, and 7 bases lay outside the gene matches. CDR1 PRHDT and CDR2 FYEKMQ come from the germline V gene (reference sequence). The CDR3 contains 15 residues. The CDR3 coding sequence is TGTGCCAGCAGCCCGGACAGGGGTCGTGACACTGAAGCTTTCTTT. Its translation: CASSPDRGRDTEAFF.

The V and J genes are TRBV6-6 and TRBJ2-1, with D perhaps given as TRBD1 or TRBD2 (5 bases each). Deletions cut 7 bases from V and 15 bases from J, with 25 bases between. The CDR3 runs 14 residues. Germline CDR1 reads MNHNY; CDR2 reads SVGAGI (reference sequence). The DNA of the CDR3 is TGTGCCAGCACCACCCTCTGGCTGGGGGAGTCGCCGTTCTTC. Translated: CASTTLWLGESPFF.

The CDR3 DNA follows: TGCGCCAGCAGCTTGTGGACAGAAACCAAACTGTTTTTT. Protein sequence: CASSLWTETKLFF. The chain joins TRBV5-1 to TRBJ1-4, with a tentative D call TRBD1 (6 bases). Germline V lookup: CDR1 SGHRS, CDR2 YFSETQ. V was clipped by 1 base and J by 11 bases, with 12 bases between them. The CDR3 runs 13 residues.

This chain links TRBV7-2 with TRBJ2-5, with no clear D. Per germline, CDR1 SGHTA and CDR2 FQGNSA. Deletions cut 3 bases from V and 5 bases from J, with 10 bases between. CDR3 length: 13 amino acids. As DNA, the CDR3 is TGTGCCAGCAGCTTGGGGTATTGGGAGACCCAGTACTTC. Translation gives CASSLGYWETQYF.

The V call is TRBV15, the J call TRBJ1-1; tentative D call: TRBD1 (5 bases). V lost 5 bases and J lost 4, with 17 bases in between. In germline, CDR1 is LNHNV, CDR2 YYDKDF (reference sequence). This CDR3 has 15 amino acids. The CDR3, as DNA: TGTGCCACCAGCTCCCGACACGGGACGGGCACTGAAGCTTTCTTT. It yields the protein CATSSRHGTGTEAFF.